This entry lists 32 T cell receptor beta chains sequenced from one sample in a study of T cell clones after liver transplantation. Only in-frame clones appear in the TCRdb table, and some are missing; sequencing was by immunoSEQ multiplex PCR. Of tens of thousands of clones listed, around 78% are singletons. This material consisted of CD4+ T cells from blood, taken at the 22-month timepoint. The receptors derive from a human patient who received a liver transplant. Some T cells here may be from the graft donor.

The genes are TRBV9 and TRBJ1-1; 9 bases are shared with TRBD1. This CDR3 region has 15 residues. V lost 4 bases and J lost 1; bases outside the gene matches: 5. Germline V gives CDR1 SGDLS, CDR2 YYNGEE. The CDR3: CASSLGQGKNTEAFF. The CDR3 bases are TGTGCCAGCAGCCTTGGACAGGGGAAGAACACTGAAGCTTTCTTT.

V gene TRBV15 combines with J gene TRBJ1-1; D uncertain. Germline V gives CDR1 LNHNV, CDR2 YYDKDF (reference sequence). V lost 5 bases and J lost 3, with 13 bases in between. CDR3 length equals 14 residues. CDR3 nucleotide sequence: TGTGCCACCAGCCCTGTGGTGAAATACACTGAAGCTTTCTTT. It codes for CATSPVVKYTEAFF.

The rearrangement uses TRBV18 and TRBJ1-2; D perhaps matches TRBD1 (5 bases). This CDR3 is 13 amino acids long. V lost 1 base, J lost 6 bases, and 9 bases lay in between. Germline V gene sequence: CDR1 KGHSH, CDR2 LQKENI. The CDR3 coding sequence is TGTGCCAGCTCACCACTTTCGGGGGATGGCTACACCTTC. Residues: CASSPLSGDGYTF.

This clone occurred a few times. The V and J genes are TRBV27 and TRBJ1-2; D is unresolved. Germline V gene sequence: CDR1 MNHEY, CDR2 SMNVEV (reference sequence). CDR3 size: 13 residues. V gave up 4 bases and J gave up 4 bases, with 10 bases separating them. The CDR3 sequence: CASSSARTYGYTF. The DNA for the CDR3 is TGTGCCAGCAGTTCCGCCAGGACCTATGGCTACACCTTC.

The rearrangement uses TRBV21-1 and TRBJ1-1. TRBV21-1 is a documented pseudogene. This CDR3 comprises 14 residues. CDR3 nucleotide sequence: TGTGCCAGCAGCGCGCGGACGTTGGACACTGAAGCTTTCTTT. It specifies CASSARTLDTEAFF.

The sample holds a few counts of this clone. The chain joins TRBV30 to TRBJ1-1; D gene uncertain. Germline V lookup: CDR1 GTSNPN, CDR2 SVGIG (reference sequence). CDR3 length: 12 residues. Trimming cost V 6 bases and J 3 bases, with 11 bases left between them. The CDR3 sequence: CACSKGYTEAFF. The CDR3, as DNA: TGTGCCTGCAGCAAGGGATACACTGAAGCTTTCTTT.

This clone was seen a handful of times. CDR3 amino acids: CASSRTGSGNQPQHF. CDR3 DNA sequence: TGTGCCAGCAGCCGGACAGGGAGTGGAAATCAGCCCCAGCATTTT. V is TRBV6-5 and J is TRBJ1-5; 8 bases fit TRBD1. Trimming removed 6 bases from V and 4 bases from J; junction bases left unmatched: 8. Germline V gene sequence: CDR1 MNHEY, CDR2 SVGAGI. The CDR3 is made up of 15 amino acids.

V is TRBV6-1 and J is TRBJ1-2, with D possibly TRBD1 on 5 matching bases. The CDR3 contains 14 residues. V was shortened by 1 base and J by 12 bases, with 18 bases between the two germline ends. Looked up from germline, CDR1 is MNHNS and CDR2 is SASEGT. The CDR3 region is CASSEDGGRRRNTF. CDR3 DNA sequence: TGTGCCAGCAGTGAAGACGGGGGTAGGAGGCGCAACACCTTC.

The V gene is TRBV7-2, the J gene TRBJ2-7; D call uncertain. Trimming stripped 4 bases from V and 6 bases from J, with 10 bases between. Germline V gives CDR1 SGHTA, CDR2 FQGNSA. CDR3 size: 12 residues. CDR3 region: CASSWVRTEQYF. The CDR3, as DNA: TGTGCCAGCAGCTGGGTGAGGACCGAGCAGTACTTC.

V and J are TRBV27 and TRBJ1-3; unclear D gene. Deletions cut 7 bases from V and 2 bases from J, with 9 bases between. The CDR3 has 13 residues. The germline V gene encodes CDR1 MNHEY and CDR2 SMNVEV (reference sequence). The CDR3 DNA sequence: TGTGCCAGCAAGGCAGGTACTGGAAACACCATATATTTT. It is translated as CASKAGTGNTIYF.

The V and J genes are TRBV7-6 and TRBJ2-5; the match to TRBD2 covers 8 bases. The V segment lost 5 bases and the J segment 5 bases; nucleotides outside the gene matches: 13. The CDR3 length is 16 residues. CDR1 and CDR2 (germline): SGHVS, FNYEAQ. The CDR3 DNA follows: TGTGCCAGCAGCGGGCTTCTAGCGGGTGGCCACGAGACCCAGTACTTC. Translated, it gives CASSGLLAGGHETQYF.

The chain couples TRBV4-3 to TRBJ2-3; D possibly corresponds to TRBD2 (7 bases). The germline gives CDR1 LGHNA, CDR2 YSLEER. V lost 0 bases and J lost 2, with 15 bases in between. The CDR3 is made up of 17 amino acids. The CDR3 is CASSQDLTGGATDTQYF. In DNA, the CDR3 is TGCGCCAGCAGCCAAGATCTTACGGGGGGCGCCACAGATACGCAGTATTTT.

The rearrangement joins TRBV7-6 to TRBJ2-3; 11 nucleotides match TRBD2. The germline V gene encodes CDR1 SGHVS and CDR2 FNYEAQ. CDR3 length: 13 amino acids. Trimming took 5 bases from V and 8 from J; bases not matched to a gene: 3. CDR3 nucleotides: TGTGCCAGCAGCGACGGACTAGCGGGTACGCAGTATTTT. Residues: CASSDGLAGTQYF.

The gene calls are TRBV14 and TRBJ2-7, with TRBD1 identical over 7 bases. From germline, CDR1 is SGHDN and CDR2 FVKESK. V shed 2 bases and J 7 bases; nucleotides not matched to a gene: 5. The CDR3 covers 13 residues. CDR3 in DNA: TGTGCCAGCAGCCAACAGACAGGGATGGAGCAGTACTTC. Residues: CASSQQTGMEQYF.

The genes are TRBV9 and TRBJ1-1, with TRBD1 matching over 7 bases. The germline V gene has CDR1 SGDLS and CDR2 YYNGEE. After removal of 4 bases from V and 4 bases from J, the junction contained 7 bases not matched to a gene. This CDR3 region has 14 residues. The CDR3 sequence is CASSPTHRGTEAFF. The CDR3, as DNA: TGTGCCAGCAGCCCGACCCACAGGGGCACTGAAGCTTTCTTT.

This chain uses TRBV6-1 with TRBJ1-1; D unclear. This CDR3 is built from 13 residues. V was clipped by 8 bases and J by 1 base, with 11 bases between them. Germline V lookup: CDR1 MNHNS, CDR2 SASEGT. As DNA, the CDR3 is TGTGCCAGCGGCCCTCAACCGAACACTGAAGCTTTCTTT. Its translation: CASGPQPNTEAFF.

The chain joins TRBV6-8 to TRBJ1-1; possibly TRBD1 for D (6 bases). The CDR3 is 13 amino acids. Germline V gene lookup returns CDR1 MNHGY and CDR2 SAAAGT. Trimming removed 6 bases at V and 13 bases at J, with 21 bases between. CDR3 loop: CASSHRVGGGFFF. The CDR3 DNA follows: TGTGCCAGCAGCCACAGGGTAGGGGGGGGGTTTTTCTTT.

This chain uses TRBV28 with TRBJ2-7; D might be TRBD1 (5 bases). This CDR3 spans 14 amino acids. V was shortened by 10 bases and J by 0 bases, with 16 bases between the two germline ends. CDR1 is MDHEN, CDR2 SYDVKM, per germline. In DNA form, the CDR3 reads TGTGCCACAATAAATAGTGGGGCCTCCTACGAGCAGTACTTC. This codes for CATINSGASYEQYF.

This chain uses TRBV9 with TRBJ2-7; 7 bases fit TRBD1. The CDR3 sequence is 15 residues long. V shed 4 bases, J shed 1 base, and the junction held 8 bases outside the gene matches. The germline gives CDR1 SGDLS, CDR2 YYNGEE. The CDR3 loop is CASSPRGQPSYEQYF. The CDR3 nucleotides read TGTGCCAGCAGCCCACGGGGACAGCCATCCTACGAGCAGTACTTC. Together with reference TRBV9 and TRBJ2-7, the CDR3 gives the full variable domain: DSGVTQTPKHLITATGQRVTLRCSPRSGDLSVYWYQQSLDQGLQFLIQYYNGEERAKGNILERFSAQQFPDLHSELNLSSLELGDSALYFCASSPRGQPSYEQYFGPGTRLTVT.

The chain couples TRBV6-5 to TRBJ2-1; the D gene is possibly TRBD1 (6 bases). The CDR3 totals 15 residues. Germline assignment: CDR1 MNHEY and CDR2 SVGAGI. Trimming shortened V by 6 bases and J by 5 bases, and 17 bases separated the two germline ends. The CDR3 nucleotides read TGTGCCAGCAGGGGGGCCCGGGGACGAAACAATGAGCAGTTCTTC. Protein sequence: CASRGARGRNNEQFF.

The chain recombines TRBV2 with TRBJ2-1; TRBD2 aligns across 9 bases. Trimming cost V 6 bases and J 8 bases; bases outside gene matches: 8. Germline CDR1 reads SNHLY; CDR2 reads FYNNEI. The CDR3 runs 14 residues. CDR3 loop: CASSSLAGGHEQFF. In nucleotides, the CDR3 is TGTGCCAGCAGCTCACTAGCGGGTGGCCATGAGCAGTTCTTC.

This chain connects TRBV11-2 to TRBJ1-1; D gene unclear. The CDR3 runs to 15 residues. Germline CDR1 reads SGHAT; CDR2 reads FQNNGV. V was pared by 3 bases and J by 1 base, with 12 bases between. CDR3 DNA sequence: TGTGCCAGCAGCTTCGACCCCCTGGGGAACACTGAAGCTTTCTTT. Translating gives CASSFDPLGNTEAFF.

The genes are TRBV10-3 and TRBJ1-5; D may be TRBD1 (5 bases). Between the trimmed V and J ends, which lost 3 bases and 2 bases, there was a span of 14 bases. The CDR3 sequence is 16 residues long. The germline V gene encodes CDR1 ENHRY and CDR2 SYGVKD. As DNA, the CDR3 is TGTGCCATCAGTGATCCCACAGGAGGGGGCAATCAGCCCCAGCATTTT. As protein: CAISDPTGGGNQPQHF.

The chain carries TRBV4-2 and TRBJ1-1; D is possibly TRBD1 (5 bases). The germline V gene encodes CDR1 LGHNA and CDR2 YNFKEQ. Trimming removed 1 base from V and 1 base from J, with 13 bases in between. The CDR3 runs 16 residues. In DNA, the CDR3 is TGTGCCAGCAGCCAAGGCGGGGGTCCTGCGAACACTGAAGCTTTCTTT. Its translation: CASSQGGGPANTEAFF.

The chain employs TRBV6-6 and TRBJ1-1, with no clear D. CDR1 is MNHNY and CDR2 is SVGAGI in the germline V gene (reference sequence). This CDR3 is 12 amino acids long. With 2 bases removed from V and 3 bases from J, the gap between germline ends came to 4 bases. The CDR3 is CASSYLDTEAFF. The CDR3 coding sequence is TGTGCCAGCAGTTACCTTGACACTGAAGCTTTCTTT.

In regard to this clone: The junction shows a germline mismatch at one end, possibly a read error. The CDR3 region is CASSLVKGETQYF. The CDR3 DNA reads as TGTGCTAGCAGCTTAGTAAAGGGGGAGACCCAGTACTTC. The chain couples TRBV7-7 to TRBJ2-5, with D possibly being TRBD1 (5 bases). Germline V CDR1 and CDR2: SSHAT, FNYEAQ (reference sequence). The CDR3 has 13 amino acids. The complete variable domain, with remaining parts taken from reference TRBV7-7 and TRBJ2-5, reads GAGVSQSPRYKVTKRGQDVTLRCDPISSHATLYWYQQALGQGPEFLTYFNYEAQPDKSGLPSDRFSAERPEGSISTLTIQRTEQRDSAMYRCASSLVKGETQYFGPGTRLLVL.

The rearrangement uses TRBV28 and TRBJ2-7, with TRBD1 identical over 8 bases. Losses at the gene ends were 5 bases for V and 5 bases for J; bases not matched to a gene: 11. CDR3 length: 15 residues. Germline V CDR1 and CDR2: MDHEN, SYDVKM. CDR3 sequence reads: CASSPAGGKKDEQYF. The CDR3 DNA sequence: TGTGCCAGCAGTCCAGCAGGGGGCAAGAAGGACGAGCAGTACTTC.

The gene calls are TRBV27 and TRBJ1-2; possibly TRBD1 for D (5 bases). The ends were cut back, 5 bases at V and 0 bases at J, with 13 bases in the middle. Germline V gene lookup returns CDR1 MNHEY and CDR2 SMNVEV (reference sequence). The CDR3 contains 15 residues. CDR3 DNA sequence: TGTGCCAGCAGTCCGCCGACAGAGCCTAACTATGGCTACACCTTC. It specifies CASSPPTEPNYGYTF.

Here the CDR3 reads CASSIEGSYEQYF. The CDR3 region has the DNA TGTGCCAGTAGTATAGAAGGCTCCTACGAGCAGTACTTC. The rearrangement joins TRBV19 to TRBJ2-7; D gene unclear. This CDR3 region has 13 residues. Trimming removed 0 bases at V and 0 bases at J, with 3 bases between. The germline V gene has CDR1 LNHDA and CDR2 SQIVND (reference sequence). Full variable domain (rest looked up from reference TRBV19 and TRBJ2-7): DGGITQSPKYLFRKEGQNVTLSCEQNLNHDAMYWYRQDPGQGLRLIYYSQIVNDFQKGDIAEGYSVSREKKESFPLTVTSAQKNPTAFYLCASSIEGSYEQYFGPGTRLTVT.

The CDR3 region is CASSLGGLGYGYTF. CDR3 in DNA: TGTGCCAGCAGCTTAGGGGGGCTCGGGTATGGCTACACCTTC. J is TRBJ1-2 and V is TRBV7-9, with TRBD1 as a possible D gene (6 bases). Trimming pared 1 base from V and 5 bases from J, leaving 11 bases between. This CDR3 has 14 amino acids. Germline loops: CDR1 SEHNR, CDR2 FQNEAQ (reference sequence).

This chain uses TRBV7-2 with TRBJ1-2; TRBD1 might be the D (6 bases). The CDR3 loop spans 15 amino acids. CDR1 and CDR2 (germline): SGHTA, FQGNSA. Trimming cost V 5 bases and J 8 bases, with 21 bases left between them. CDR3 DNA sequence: TGTGCCAGCAGCACCGACTCCGGGAGGGGGGGAGGCTACACCTTC. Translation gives CASSTDSGRGGGYTF.

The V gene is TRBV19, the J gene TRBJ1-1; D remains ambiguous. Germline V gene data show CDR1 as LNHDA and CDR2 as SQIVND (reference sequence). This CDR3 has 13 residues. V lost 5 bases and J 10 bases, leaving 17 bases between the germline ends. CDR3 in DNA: TGTGCCAGTAGTCAGGCCGGACTTGGTGGAGCTTTCTTT. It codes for CASSQAGLGGAFF.